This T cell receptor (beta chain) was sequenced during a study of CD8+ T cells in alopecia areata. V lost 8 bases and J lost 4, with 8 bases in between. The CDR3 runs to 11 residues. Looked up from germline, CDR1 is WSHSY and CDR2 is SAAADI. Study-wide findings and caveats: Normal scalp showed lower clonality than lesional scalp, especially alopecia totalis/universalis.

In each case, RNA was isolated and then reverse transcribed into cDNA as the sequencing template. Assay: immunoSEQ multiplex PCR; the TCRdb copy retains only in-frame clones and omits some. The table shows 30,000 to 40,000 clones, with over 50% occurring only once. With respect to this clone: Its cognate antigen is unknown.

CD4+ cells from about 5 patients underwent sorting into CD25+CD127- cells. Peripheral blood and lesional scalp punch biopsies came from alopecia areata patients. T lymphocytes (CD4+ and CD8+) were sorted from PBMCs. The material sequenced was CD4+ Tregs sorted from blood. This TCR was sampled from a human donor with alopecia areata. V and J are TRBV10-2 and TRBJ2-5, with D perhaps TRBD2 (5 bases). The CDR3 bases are TGCGCCAGCGCCGCGGGAGAGACCCAGTACTTC. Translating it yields CASAAGETQYF.